This T cell receptor beta chain was obtained from a study of T cell changes during pregnancy in multiple sclerosis. Profiled with immunoSEQ multiplex PCR; TCRdb holds only in-frame clones, not every one. The sample includes some 38,000 clones, around 91% of them seen just once. CDR3 length equals 14 residues. Trimming left V 5 bases short and J 1 base short, with 11 bases between. Per the germline V gene, CDR1 is SEHNR and CDR2 is FQNEAQ (reference sequence). The source is a female donor in good health, enrolled as a control in a pregnancy study. The sample was CD4+ T cells from peripheral blood mononuclear cells, taken in the second trimester of pregnancy. V usage is TRBV7-9 and J usage is TRBJ1-1; maybe TRBD1 (5 bases). CDR3 region: CASSRRQTNTEAFF. As DNA, the CDR3 is TGTGCCAGCAGCAGACGACAGACGAACACTGAAGCTTTCTTT. Complete variable domain (other parts from reference TRBV7-9 and TRBJ1-1): DTGVSQNPRHKITKRGQNVTFRCDPISEHNRLYWYRQTLGQGPEFLTYFQNEAQLEKSRLLSDRFSAERPKGSFSTLEIQRTEQGDSAMYLCASSRRQTNTEAFFGQGTRLTVV.